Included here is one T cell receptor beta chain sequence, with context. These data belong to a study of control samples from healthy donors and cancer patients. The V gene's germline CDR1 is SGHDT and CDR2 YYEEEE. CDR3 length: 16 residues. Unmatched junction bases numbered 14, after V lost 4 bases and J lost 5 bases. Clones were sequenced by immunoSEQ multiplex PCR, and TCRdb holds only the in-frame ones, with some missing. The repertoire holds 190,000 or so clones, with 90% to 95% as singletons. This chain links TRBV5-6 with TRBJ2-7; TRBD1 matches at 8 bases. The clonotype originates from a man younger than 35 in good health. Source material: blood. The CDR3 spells CASSPAWTGRFDEQYF. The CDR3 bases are TGTGCCAGCAGCCCTGCTTGGACAGGGAGGTTCGACGAGCAGTACTTC.